This TCR beta chain was captured in a study of T-cell reconstitution after alpha-beta-depleted transplantation in children. Study-level points and caveats: In patients about two months after transplant, alpha-beta T cells reportedly arose from several hundred expanded graft clones. At the one-year point after transplant, T-cell counts and TCRbeta diversity were found to come mostly from T cells that had been newly produced.

The CDR3 has 13 residues. Trimming left V 4 bases short and J 3 bases short, with 7 bases between. This clonotype has only a few counts. What it binds is not known. The library targeted TCRbeta and was prepared with unique molecular identifiers. TCRdb re-called the PCR reads through MiXCR, storing one row per CDR3 protein. The data hold some 440,000 distinct CDR3 sequences, with under 20% observed a single time. This chain links TRBV12-3 or TRBV12-4 with TRBJ2-1; weak D call: TRBD1 (6 bases). The TCR originated in a boy under two years old who had a stem cell transplant for Wiskott-Aldrich syndrome, so the T cells may come from the graft donor. The sequencing used PBMCs, mostly from graft donor cells, collected 360 days after TCRalphabeta/CD19-depleted stem cell transplant. The chain's CDR3 is CASSWTVYNEQFF. The DNA of the CDR3 is TGTGCCAGCAGTTGGACAGTCTACAATGAGCAGTTCTTC.